This TCR beta chain was recovered during a study of cytomegalovirus exposure and HLA in healthy donors. With 60 Vbeta and 13 Jbeta primers, the PCR was carried out. The method was immunoSEQ multiplex PCR; TCRdb's version includes in-frame clones alone and lacks a portion of them. The data show roughly 160,000 clones, with 75% to 90% seen just once and 2.3% held by the top ten. The length of the CDR3 is 14 residues. The germline CDR1 and CDR2 sequences are SGHDT and YYEEEE. This clone appeared many times. The germline gene is not matched at one end of the junction; a read error may be the cause. The same CDR3 can be traced to other DNA sequences in this sample.

Sequencing was performed on PBMCs. The sequence came from a male donor in good health and CMV-seronegative. The chain is built from TRBV5-6 and TRBJ1-4; 8 bases are shared with TRBD1. DNA of the CDR3: TGTGCCAGCAGTTTGGACAGGGTGAATGAAAAACTGTTTTTT. This encodes CASSLDRVNEKLFF.